Reported below is one T cell receptor beta chain. Measured with immunoSEQ multiplex PCR; TCRdb has only the in-frame clones, and not every one. The sample lists 68,000 or so clones; about 90% were seen once. The sample originates from a study of blood T cell repertoires in COVID-19. Germline V gives CDR1 LNHDA, CDR2 SQIVND (reference sequence). J gave up 7 bases and V 4 bases, and 7 bases lay outside the gene matches. This CDR3 region has 16 residues. Sequenced sample: peripheral blood. This clonotype was obtained from a man aged 45 to 65 with COVID-19, enrolled during active disease. The V call is TRBV19, the J call TRBJ2-2; 12 bases are shared with TRBD1. CDR3 loop: CASSTGTGGVGGELFF. The CDR3 DNA reads as TGTGCCAGTAGTACTGGGACAGGGGGCGTGGGCGGGGAGCTGTTTTTT.